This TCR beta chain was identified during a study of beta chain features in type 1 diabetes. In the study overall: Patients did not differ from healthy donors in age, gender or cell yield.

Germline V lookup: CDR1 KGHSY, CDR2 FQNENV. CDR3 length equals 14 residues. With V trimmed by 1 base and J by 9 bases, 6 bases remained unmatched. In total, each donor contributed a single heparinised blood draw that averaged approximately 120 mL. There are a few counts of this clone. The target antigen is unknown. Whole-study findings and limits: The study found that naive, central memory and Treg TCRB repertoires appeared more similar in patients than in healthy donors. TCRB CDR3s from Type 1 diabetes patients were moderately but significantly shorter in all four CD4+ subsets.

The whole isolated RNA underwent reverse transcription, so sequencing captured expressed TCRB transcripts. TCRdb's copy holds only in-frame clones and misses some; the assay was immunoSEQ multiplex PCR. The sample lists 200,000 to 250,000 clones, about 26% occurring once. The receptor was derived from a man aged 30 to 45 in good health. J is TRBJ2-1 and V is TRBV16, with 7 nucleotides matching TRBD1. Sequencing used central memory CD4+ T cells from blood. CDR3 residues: CASSQWYTGAEQFF. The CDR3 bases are TGTGCCAGCAGCCAATGGTATACAGGGGCTGAGCAGTTCTTC.